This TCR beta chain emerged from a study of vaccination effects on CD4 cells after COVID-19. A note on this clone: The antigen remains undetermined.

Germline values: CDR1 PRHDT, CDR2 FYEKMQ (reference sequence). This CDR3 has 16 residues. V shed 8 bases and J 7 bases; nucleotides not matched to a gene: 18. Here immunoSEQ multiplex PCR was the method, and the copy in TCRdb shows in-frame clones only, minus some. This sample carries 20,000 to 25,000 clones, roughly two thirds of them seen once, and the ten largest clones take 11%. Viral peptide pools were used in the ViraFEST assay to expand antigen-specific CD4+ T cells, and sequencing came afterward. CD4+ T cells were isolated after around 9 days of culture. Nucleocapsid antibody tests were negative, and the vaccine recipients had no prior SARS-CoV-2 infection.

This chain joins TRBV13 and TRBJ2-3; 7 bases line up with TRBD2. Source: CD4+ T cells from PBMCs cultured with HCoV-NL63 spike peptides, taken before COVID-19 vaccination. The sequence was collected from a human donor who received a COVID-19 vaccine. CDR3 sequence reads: CASRSVWGEGPNTQYF. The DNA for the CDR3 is TGTGCCAGCCGGTCGGTATGGGGGGAGGGCCCGAATACGCAGTATTTT.